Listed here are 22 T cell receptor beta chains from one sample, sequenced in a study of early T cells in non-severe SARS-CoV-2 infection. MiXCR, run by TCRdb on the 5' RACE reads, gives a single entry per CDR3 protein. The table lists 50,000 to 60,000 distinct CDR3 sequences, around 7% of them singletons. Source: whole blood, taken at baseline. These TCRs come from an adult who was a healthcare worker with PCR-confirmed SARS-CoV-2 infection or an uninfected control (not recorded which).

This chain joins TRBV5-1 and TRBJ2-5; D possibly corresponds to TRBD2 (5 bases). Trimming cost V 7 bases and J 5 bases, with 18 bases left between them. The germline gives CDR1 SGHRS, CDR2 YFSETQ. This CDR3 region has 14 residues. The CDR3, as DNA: TGCGCCAGCTCCTTCGGGGTTTCCGTCGAGACCCAGTACTTC. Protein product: CASSFGVSVETQYF.

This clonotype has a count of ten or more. CDR3 in amino acids: CASSLRQFANTGELFF. The DNA for the CDR3 is TGTGCCAGCAGCTTGAGACAGTTCGCGAACACCGGGGAGCTGTTTTTT. The V and J genes are TRBV7-6 and TRBJ2-2, with D perhaps TRBD1 (5 bases). Trimming stripped 3 bases from V and 0 bases from J, with 11 bases between. The CDR3 has 16 residues. The germline CDR1 and CDR2 sequences are SGHVS and FNYEAQ.

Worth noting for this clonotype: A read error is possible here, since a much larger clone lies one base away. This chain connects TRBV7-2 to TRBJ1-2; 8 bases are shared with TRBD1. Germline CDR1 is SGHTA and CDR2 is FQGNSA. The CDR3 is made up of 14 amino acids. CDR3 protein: CAGSPRQGIDGYTF. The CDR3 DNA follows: TGTGCCGGCAGCCCCCGACAGGGGATCGATGGCTACACCTTC.

CDR3 nucleotide sequence: TGCAGTGCCACCGTTGTCAGCGGGGGTAGCACAGATACGCAGTATTTT. Its translation is CSATVVSGGSTDTQYF. The chain carries TRBV20-1 and TRBJ2-3, with TRBD2 identical over 8 bases. This CDR3 has 16 residues. CDR1 DFQATT and CDR2 SNEGSKA come from the germline V gene (reference sequence). With V trimmed by 6 bases and J by 0 bases, 11 bases remained unmatched.

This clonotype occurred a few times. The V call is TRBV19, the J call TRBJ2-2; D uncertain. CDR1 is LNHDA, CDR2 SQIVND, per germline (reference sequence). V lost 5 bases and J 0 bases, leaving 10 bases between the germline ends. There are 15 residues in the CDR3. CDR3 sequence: CASSPALPNTGELFF. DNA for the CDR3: TGTGCCAGTAGTCCCGCCCTCCCGAACACCGGGGAGCTGTTTTTT. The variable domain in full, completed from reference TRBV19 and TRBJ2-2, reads DGGITQSPKYLFRKEGQNVTLSCEQNLNHDAMYWYRQDPGQGLRLIYYSQIVNDFQKGDIAEGYSVSREKKESFPLTVTSAQKNPTAFYLCASSPALPNTGELFFGEGSRLTVL.

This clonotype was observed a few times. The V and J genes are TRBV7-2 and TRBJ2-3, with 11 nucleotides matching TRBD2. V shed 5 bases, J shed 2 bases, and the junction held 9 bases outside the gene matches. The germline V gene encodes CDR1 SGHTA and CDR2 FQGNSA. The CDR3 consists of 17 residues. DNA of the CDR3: TGTGCCAGCAGCCTCCGGACTAGCGGGCCTCTCACAGATACGCAGTATTTT. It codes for CASSLRTSGPLTDTQYF.

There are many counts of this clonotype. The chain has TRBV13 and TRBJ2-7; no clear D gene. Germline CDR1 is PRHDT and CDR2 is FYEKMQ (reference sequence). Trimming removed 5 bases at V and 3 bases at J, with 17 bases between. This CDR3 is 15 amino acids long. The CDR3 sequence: CASSASHRDLYEQYF. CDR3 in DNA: TGTGCCAGCAGCGCCTCCCACAGAGACCTCTACGAGCAGTACTTC.

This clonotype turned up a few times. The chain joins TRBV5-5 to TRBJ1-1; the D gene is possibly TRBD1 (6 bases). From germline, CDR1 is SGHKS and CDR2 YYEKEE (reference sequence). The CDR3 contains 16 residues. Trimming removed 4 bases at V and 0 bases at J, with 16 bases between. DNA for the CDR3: TGTGCCAGCAGCACCCATCCGGGGGCCTTGAACACTGAAGCTTTCTTT. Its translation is CASSTHPGALNTEAFF.

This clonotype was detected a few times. In DNA, the CDR3 is TGTGCCAGCGCTAGCGGGGGGTCGGAGGAGACCCAGTACTTC. Encoded protein: CASASGGSEETQYF. The chain joins TRBV5-4 to TRBJ2-5; 11 bases map to TRBD2. This CDR3 is 14 amino acids long. V was clipped by 7 bases and J by 5 bases; unmatched bases: 7. CDR1 SGHNT and CDR2 YYREEE come from the germline V gene (reference sequence).

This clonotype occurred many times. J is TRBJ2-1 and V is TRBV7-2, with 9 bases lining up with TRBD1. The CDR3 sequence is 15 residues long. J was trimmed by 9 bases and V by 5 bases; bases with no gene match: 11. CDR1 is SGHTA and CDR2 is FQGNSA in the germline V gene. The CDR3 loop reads CASSRDREMLGEQFF. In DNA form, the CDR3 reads TGTGCCAGCAGCAGGGACAGGGAAATGCTAGGTGAGCAGTTCTTC.

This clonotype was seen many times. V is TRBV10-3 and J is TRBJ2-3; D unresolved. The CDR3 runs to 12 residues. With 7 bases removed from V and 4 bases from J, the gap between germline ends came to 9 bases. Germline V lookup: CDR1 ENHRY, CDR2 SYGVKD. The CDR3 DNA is TGTGCCATCAAGGGAACCTCAGATACGCAGTATTTT. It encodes CAIKGTSDTQYF.

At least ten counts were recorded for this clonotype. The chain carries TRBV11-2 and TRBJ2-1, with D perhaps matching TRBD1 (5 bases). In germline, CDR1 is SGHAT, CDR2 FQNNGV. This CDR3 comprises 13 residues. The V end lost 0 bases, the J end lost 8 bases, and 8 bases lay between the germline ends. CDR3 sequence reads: CASSLDREDEQFF. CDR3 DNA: TGTGCCAGCAGCTTAGACAGGGAAGATGAGCAGTTCTTC.

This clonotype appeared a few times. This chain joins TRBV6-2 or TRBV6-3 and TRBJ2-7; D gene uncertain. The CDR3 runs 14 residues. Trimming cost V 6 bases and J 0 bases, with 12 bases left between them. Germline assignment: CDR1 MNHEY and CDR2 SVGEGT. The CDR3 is CASRGILPSYEQYF. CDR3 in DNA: TGTGCCAGCAGGGGGATTTTGCCCTCCTACGAGCAGTACTTC.

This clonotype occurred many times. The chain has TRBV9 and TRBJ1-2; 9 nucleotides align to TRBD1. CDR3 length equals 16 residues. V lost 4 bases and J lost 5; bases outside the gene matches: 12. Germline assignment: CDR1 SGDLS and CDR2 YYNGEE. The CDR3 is CASSQAPAGTGYGYTF. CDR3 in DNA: TGTGCCAGCAGCCAAGCTCCAGCCGGGACAGGGTATGGCTACACCTTC.

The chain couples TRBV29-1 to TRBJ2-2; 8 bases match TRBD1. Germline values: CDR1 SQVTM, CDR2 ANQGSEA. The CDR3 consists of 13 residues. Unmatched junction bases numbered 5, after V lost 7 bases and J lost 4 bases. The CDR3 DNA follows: TGCAGCGCGGACACAGGGGGCACCGGGGAGCTGTTTTTT. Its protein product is CSADTGGTGELFF.

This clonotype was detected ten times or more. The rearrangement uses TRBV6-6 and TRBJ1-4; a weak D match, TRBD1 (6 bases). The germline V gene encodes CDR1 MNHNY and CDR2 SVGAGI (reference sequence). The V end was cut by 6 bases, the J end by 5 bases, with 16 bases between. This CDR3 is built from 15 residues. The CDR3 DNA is TGTGCCAGCAGCCTTCTGTGGGGGCCGAATGAAAAACTGTTTTTT. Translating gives CASSLLWGPNEKLFF.

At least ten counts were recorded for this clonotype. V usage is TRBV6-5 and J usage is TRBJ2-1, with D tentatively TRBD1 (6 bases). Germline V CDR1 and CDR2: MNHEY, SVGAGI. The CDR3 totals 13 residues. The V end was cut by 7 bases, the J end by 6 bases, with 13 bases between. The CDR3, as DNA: TGTGCCAGCACATGGGACATTGGCAATGAGCAGTTCTTC. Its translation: CASTWDIGNEQFF.

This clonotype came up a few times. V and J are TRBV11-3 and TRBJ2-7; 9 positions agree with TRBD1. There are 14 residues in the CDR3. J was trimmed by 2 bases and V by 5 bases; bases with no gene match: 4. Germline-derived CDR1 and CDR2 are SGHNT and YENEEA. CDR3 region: CASSRGTGPYEQYF. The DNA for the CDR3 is TGTGCCAGCAGCCGCGGGACAGGGCCCTACGAGCAGTACTTC.

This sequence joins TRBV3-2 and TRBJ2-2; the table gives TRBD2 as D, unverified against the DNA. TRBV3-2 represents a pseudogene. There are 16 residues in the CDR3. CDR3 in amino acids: CASSPLLRGRTGELFF. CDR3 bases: TGTGCCAGCAGCCCCCTCCTCCGGGGTCGGACCGGGGAGCTGTTTTTT.

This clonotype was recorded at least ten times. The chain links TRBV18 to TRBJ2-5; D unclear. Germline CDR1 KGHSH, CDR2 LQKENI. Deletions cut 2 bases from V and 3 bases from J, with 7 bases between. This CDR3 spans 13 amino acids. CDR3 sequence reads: CASSPITKETQYF. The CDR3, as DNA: TGTGCCAGCTCACCAATAACAAAAGAGACCCAGTACTTC.

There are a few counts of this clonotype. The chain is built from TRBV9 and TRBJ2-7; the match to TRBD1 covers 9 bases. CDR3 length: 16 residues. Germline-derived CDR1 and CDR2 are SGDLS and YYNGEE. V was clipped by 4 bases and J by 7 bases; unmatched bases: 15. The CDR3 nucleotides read TGTGCCAGCAGCCCCAACCCGGGACAGGGTTCTGAAGAGCAGTACTTC. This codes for CASSPNPGQGSEEQYF.

The CDR3 nucleotides read TGTGCCAGCAGCCTTACATGTCCCCTCTACGAGCAGTACTTC. The encoded protein is CASSLTCPLYEQYF. This sequence joins TRBV6-1 and TRBJ2-7; D remains unclear. V was cut by 6 bases and J by 3 bases, with 15 bases left in between. CDR1 and CDR2 (germline): MNHNS, SASEGT. The CDR3 runs 14 residues.